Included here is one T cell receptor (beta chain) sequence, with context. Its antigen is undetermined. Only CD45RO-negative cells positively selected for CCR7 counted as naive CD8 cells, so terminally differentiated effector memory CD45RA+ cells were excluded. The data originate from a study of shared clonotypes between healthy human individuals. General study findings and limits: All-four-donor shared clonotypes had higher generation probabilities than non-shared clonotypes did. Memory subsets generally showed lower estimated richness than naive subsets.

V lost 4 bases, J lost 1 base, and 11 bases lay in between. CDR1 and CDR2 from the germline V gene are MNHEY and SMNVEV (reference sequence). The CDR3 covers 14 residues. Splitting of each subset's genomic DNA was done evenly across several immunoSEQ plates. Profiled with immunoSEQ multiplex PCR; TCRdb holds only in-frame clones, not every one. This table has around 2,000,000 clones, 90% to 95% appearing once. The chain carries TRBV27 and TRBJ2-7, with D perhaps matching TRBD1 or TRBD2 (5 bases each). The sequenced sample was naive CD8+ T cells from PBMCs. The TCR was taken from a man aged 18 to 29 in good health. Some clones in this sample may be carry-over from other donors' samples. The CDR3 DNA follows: TGTGCCAGCAGTTGGGGGTCGAGGTCCTACGAGCAGTACTTC. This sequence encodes CASSWGSRSYEQYF.